The 12 T cell receptor beta chains below all came from one sample that was sequenced in a study of T cells in Graves' hyperthyroidism and ophthalmopathy. Researchers took RNA transcripts and amplified the TCR beta CDR3 regions from them. HTBI primers were employed in a first-round RT-PCR of the TCR CDR3. TCRdb re-derived calls from the multiplex PCR reads in MiXCR, one entry per CDR3 protein. The sample carries some 510,000 distinct CDR3 sequences, around 21% recorded once. Sequenced sample: blood. The source of these receptors is a man between 18 and 29 years old with Graves' hyperthyroidism.

In this sample, this clonotype turned up many times. The rearrangement links TRBV2 to TRBJ1-2; D possibly corresponds to TRBD1 (5 bases). V lost 6 bases to trimming and J lost 1 base, with 9 bases between them. CDR1 is SNHLY, CDR2 FYNNEI, per germline. This CDR3 region has 13 residues. CDR3 sequence: CASSEQVNYGYTF. The CDR3 coding sequence is TGTGCCAGCAGCGAACAGGTTAACTATGGCTACACCTTC.

The V call is TRBV6-2 or TRBV6-3, the J call TRBJ1-1; D remains unclear. This CDR3 has 13 amino acids. V lost 7 bases and J lost 11, with 20 bases in between. Germline V gene lookup returns CDR1 MNHEY and CDR2 SVGEGT. CDR3 DNA: TGTGCCAGCATCACCATGACACCCTATGATGCTTTCTTT. Its protein product is CASITMTPYDAFF.

This clonotype was detected many times. This chain links TRBV9 with TRBJ2-5; 7 bases are shared with TRBD1. V was pared by 1 base and J by 5 bases, with 11 bases of the junction left unmatched. The CDR3 has 16 residues. In germline, CDR1 is SGDLS, CDR2 YYNGEE. CDR3 in amino acids: CASSVNDRAPSETQYF. The CDR3 coding sequence is TGTGCCAGCAGCGTAAATGACAGGGCCCCGTCGGAGACCCAGTACTTC.

At least ten counts were recorded for this clonotype. This chain's CDR3 is CASSPGQGENTEAFF. CDR3 sequence (DNA): TGTGCCAGCAGCCCCGGACAGGGGGAGAACACTGAAGCTTTCTTT. The genes are TRBV11-3 and TRBJ1-1, with TRBD1 identical over 10 bases. The germline CDR1 and CDR2 sequences are SGHNT and YENEEA. V was clipped by 5 bases and J by 1 base; unmatched bases: 4. The CDR3 extends over 15 amino acids.

The chain is built from TRBV5-1 and TRBJ2-7, with D maybe TRBD1 (5 bases). Germline CDR1 SGHRS, CDR2 YFSETQ. This CDR3 is built from 12 residues. V was pared by 1 base and J by 5 bases, with 7 bases between. The CDR3 spells CASSLMTDEQYF. The CDR3 DNA sequence: TGCGCCAGCAGCTTGATGACAGACGAGCAGTACTTC.

At least ten counts were recorded for this clonotype. V usage is TRBV12-3 or TRBV12-4 and J usage is TRBJ1-5, with a possible D match to TRBD1 (6 bases). The germline V and J ends were trimmed by 2 bases and 0 bases, with 20 bases remaining between them. CDR3 size: 19 residues. The CDR3 nucleotides read TGTGCCAGCAGTTTATGGTATTTGGAAGGACAGCATAGCAATCAGCCCCAGCATTTT. Protein sequence: CASSLWYLEGQHSNQPQHF.

This clonotype has at least ten counts. V gene TRBV7-9 combines with J gene TRBJ2-7; D gene uncertain. The germline V gene encodes CDR1 SEHNR and CDR2 FQNEAQ (reference sequence). The V end lost 5 bases, the J end lost 0 bases, and 8 bases lay between the germline ends. This CDR3 contains 13 residues. The CDR3 DNA is TGTGCCAGCAGCACCCCAGCCTCCTACGAGCAGTACTTC. The encoded protein is CASSTPASYEQYF.

In this sample, this clonotype turned up many times. The rearrangement links TRBV7-9 to TRBJ1-5; D ambiguous. Germline values: CDR1 SEHNR, CDR2 FQNEAQ (reference sequence). Trimming removed 5 bases from V and 5 bases from J, with 10 bases in between. The CDR3 has 13 residues. CDR3 in amino acids: CASSQGLDQPQHF. In DNA form, the CDR3 reads TGTGCCAGCAGCCAAGGACTCGATCAGCCCCAGCATTTT.

As for this clonotype: A much larger clone lies a single base off, so this may be a read error. This CDR3 is missing its conserved last phenylalanine or tryptophan, likely due to a read error. The rearrangement uses TRBV3-1 and TRBJ1-1; D might be TRBD1 (6 bases). The ends were cut back, 4 bases at V and 11 bases at J, with 17 bases in the middle. The CDR3 runs 13 residues. Germline CDR1 is LGHDT and CDR2 is YNNKEL (reference sequence). The CDR3 loop is CASSPPDRAAAFC. CDR3 DNA sequence: TGTGCCAGCAGCCCTCCGGACAGAGCAGCGGCTTTCTGT.

V and J are TRBV6-5 and TRBJ1-1; 8 bases agree with TRBD1. CDR1 is MNHEY and CDR2 is SVGAGI in the germline V gene. The CDR3 is 15 amino acids. Trimming at V came to 1 base and at J to 4 bases, leaving 5 bases not matched to a gene. Written as DNA, the CDR3 is TGTGCCAGCAGTTACTGGACAGGGCGGGCCACTGAAGCTTTCTTT. Protein sequence: CASSYWTGRATEAFF.

This clonotype occurred many times. Written as DNA, the CDR3 is TGTGCCAGCATTTCCTGGGGAGCGAACACTGAAGCTTTCTTT. It is translated as CASISWGANTEAFF. This chain joins TRBV28 and TRBJ1-1; D remains unclear. Trimming pared 7 bases from V and 1 base from J, leaving 13 bases between. Germline CDR1 and CDR2: MDHEN and SYDVKM. This CDR3 is built from 14 residues.

This clonotype was seen ten or more times. This rearrangement joins TRBV25-1 to TRBJ2-7; 9 bases are shared with TRBD1. This CDR3 contains 16 residues. CDR1 MGHDK and CDR2 SYGVNS come from the germline V gene. J gave up 2 bases and V 2 bases, and 7 bases lay outside the gene matches. The CDR3 spells CASSEIGQGPAYEQYF. As DNA, the CDR3 is TGTGCCAGCAGTGAAATAGGACAGGGGCCTGCCTACGAGCAGTACTTC.